These T cell receptor beta chains were read from a single sample in a study of beta chain features in type 1 diabetes. Profiling relied on immunoSEQ multiplex PCR, and the TCRdb table lists in-frame clones only, not all of them. The profile covers 200,000 to 300,000 clones, with roughly 10% appearing a single time and more than 0.015% taken by the ten largest. The source material was naive CD4+ T cells from blood. Receptor source: a man aged 30-40 years with type 1 diabetes. The conserved cysteine and the conserved F or W are not part of the CDR3 here.

j_call | v_call | cdr3_aa
TRBJ1-6 | TRBV5-1 | ASSPEAIYNSPLH
TRBJ1-1 | TRBV5-1 | ASSRGTVTDTEAF
TRBJ2-7 | TRBV2 | AFSRRSQEEQY
TRBJ2-2 | TRBV25-1 | ASSGYRGRAGELF
TRBJ2-5 | TRBV2 | ASSWTGETQY
TRBJ1-1 | TRBV5-4 | ASSLGGKSTEAF
TRBJ2-1 | TRBV11-2 | ASSQTGGSYNEQF
TRBJ2-7 | TRBV10-3 | ATGGRTSPGQQY
TRBJ2-4 | TRBV2 | ASSASQGTNIQY
TRBJ2-1 | TRBV7-2 | ASSFGQHNEQF
TRBJ2-7 | TRBV18 | ASSPLAVTSGVSYEQY
TRBJ2-5 | TRBV18 | ASSPSASTETQY
TRBJ2-3 | TRBV27 | ASRSGGTDTQY
TRBJ2-3 | TRBV7-2 | ASSLVGTPADTQY
TRBJ2-1 | TRBV10-3 | AISGAAGLSSYNEQF
TRBJ2-7 | TRBV28 | ASSLSGSRAYEQY
TRBJ1-2 | TRBV2 | ASSEEAGYGYT